The entry below describes one T cell receptor (beta chain). In its sample, this clonotype was seen many times. This clone's antigen is unknown. Base qualities are not at hand, and no much larger clone is one base apart. Libraries of naive CD8 T cells were built from around 20,000 to 1,000,000 sorted cells, with 10%, 30% or 50% of the purified RNA used. Naive CD8 T cells, defined as CD8+CD4-CCR7+CD45RA+, were FACS-sorted into RLT Plus buffer on a BD FACSAria II. To test detection sensitivity, Jurkat RNA equivalent to roughly nine TCR copies was spiked into samples of about 17,000-1,100,000 naive CD8 T cells. CD8 T cells were enriched using RosetteSep CD8+ T Cell Enrichment Cocktail and Ficoll-Paque, and the enriched cells then underwent ACK red cell lysis. This sample is drawn from a study of molecular identifiers for immune sequencing clone quantification listed by TCRdb under 2018. Regarding the study in general: For a replicate experiment, RNA from approximately 20,000 or 100,000 naive CD8 T cells was divided into five aliquots, of which four were sequenced. This methods study benchmarked molecular-identifier clustering-based TCR repertoire sequencing (MIDCIRS) and TCR RNA copy counting, using CD8 T cells to do so.

From cysteine to phenylalanine, the CDR3 is 13 amino acids long. Left in the record is the CDR3 DNA by itself, 39 bases read in frame from the first base. The germline V gene encodes CDR1 MNHEY and CDR2 SMNVEV (reference sequence). V drops 2 bases and J drops 3 bases, leaving 7 bases in between. Libraries were made using PCR. The data were produced on a NextSeq 500. Bulk TCR libraries were made following a previously described method, with the TCR primers given in Table S5. Purification of total RNA was performed with the Qiagen AllPrep DNA/RNA kit. Before analysis, reads from multiple sequencing runs of one library were combined. As for the original processing: Reads were retained only if the reads had an exact TCR constant sequence, and the retained reads were trimmed to 150 nt and grouped according to their 12-nt molecular barcodes. Reads within each barcode group were sub-clustered using a 15% Levenshtein threshold, and quality-weighted consensus sequences were constructed for each RNA molecule. Non-functional sequences were removed, as were lower-count sequences one edit away from another. On the basis of fitting two negative binomial distributions, barcode sub-clusters with fewer than 20% of the maximum read count were discarded. TCRdb ran its own pipeline on the public reads, namely fastp trimming at Q25 and MiXCR clone calling, and kept in-frame beta chains. Each entry merges the rows of one CDR3 protein and shows their most common DNA and genes. In this record, the V and J calls reflect TCRdb's handling and not the investigators' own analysis. For this sample the table gives roughly 10,000 distinct CDR3 sequences, of which about 21% were detected only once. The ten largest clonotypes hold roughly 1.5% of the sample.

General study outcomes and caveats: Modeling estimated 3 to 3.5 recovered TCR RNA copies per cell, compared with approximately 10 by digital PCR, which implies roughly 30% capture efficiency. In CMV-specific effector cells, over 97% of molecules were held by clones above 20 RNA copies, whereas under 1% of molecules were held by such clones in naive cells. Naive libraries contained spiked-in Jurkat TCR RNA (more than nine copies' worth), which is not part of the donor repertoire. When barcode sub-clustering was left out, chimeric consensus sequences inflated TCR diversity, with chimeras reaching as high as 47%. Even against a background of about a million naive CD8 T cells, spiked-in Jurkat TCR RNA amounting to a single cell's worth was reported to be detectable. Highly expanded clone sizes could be underestimated if identical TCR molecules share a barcode.

The chain is made from TRBV27 and TRBJ1-2; the D segment cannot be called with confidence. The sample consisted of naive CD8+ T cells from blood, with Jurkat cell RNA spiked in. In the paper's terms, the cell subset or site label means: FACS-sorted CD8+CD4-CCR7+CD45RA+ naive T cells. The receptor comes from a human donor in good health. Some libraries in this study had Jurkat cell RNA spiked in. At the DNA level, the sequence is TGTGCCAGCAGTTTAGGCCCCTACTATGGCTACACCTTC. The translation is CASSLGPYYGYTF.